The 24 T cell receptor beta chains listed next were all sequenced from one sample in a study of blood T cell repertoires in COVID-19. Data came from immunoSEQ multiplex PCR; TCRdb stores just in-frame clones and leaves some out. The data contain about 250,000 clones, around 90% of them seen just once; the ten biggest clones take up under 3.5%. The specimen was PBMCs or T cells enriched from blood (not recorded which). The receptors were gathered from a woman aged 45-65 years who had recovered from COVID-19.

The chain couples TRBV19 to TRBJ2-3; 12 bases line up with TRBD2. CDR1 is LNHDA, CDR2 SQIVND, per germline (reference sequence). The CDR3 extends over 17 amino acids. The V and J ends lost 4 bases and 0 bases, in that order; junction bases with no gene match: 5. The CDR3 DNA reads TGTGCCAGTAGTAAAACTAGCGGGAGGCTTAGCACAGATACGCAGTATTTT. It encodes CASSKTSGRLSTDTQYF.

The chain joins TRBV24-1 to TRBJ2-5; TRBD2 is a possible D gene (5 bases). Germline CDR1 and CDR2: KGHDR and SFDVKD. V was shortened by 1 base and J by 4 bases, with 9 bases between the two germline ends. The CDR3 consists of 14 residues. The CDR3 protein is CATSDLAAGETQYF. CDR3 bases: TGTGCCACCAGTGATTTAGCGGCCGGAGAGACCCAGTACTTC.

The chain links TRBV7-2 to TRBJ2-1; D possibly corresponds to TRBD2 (6 bases). CDR1 and CDR2 (germline): SGHTA, FQGNSA. Trimming took off 0 bases at V and 12 bases at J, with 12 bases between the two ends. The CDR3 totals 13 residues. CDR3 in DNA: TGTGCCAGCAGCTTAGCGCGGGAAAGGGGGCAGTTCTTC. Translating gives CASSLARERGQFF.

The gene calls are TRBV5-1 and TRBJ2-7; 8 bases are a match to TRBD1. Trimming took 4 bases from V and 6 from J; bases not matched to a gene: 9. This CDR3 is 14 amino acids long. Germline CDR1 reads SGHRS; CDR2 reads YFSETQ. The CDR3 sequence: CASSPQGERGEQYF. DNA for the CDR3: TGCGCCAGCAGCCCACAGGGGGAAAGGGGCGAGCAGTACTTC. The whole variable domain, remainder taken from reference TRBV5-1 and TRBJ2-7, is KAGVTQTPRYLIKTRGQQVTLSCSPISGHRSVSWYQQTPGQGLQFLFEYFSETQRNKGNFPGRFSGRQFSNSRSEMNVSTLELGDSALYLCASSPQGERGEQYFGPGTRLTVT.

The rearrangement uses TRBV4-1 and TRBJ2-3, with 8 bases lining up with TRBD1. The V and J ends lost 0 bases and 4 bases, in that order; junction bases with no gene match: 12. Germline V CDR1 and CDR2: MGHRA, YSYEKL. The length of the CDR3 is 18 residues. The CDR3 here is CASSQEVLVDRGPDTQYF. CDR3 bases: TGCGCCAGCAGCCAAGAAGTTTTAGTAGACAGGGGCCCAGATACGCAGTATTTT.

The CDR3 is CASSLVAFNTEAFF. CDR3 nucleotides: TGTGCCAGCAGCTTAGTAGCTTTTAACACTGAAGCTTTCTTT. This chain joins TRBV7-2 and TRBJ1-1, with D uncertain. V gave up 1 base and J gave up 2 bases, with 8 bases separating them. Germline V gene sequence: CDR1 SGHTA, CDR2 FQGNSA. The CDR3 spans 14 residues. The entire variable domain, with the rest obtained from reference TRBV7-2 and TRBJ1-1, is as follows: GAGVSQSPSNKVTEKGKDVELRCDPISGHTALYWYRQSLGQGLEFLIYFQGNSAPDKSGLPSDRFSAERTGGSVSTLTIQRTQQEDSAVYLCASSLVAFNTEAFFGQGTRLTVV.

The CDR3 is CASKVAGGADTQYF. DNA for the CDR3: TGTGCCAGCAAGGTAGCGGGAGGAGCAGATACGCAGTATTTT. The V and J genes are TRBV7-9 and TRBJ2-3, with 10 bases that match TRBD2. The CDR3 contains 14 residues. The trim removed 7 bases at V and 4 bases at J, leaving 5 bases unmatched. Per the germline V gene, CDR1 is SEHNR and CDR2 is FQNEAQ (reference sequence).

This clone has just one count. This chain uses TRBV7-2 with TRBJ2-7; D gene uncertain. This CDR3 comprises 14 residues. V shed 1 base and J shed 2 bases, with 9 bases lying between them. CDR1 and CDR2 (germline): SGHTA, FQGNSA. The CDR3 loop is CASSLDGRTYEQYF. DNA for the CDR3: TGTGCCAGCAGCTTAGATGGCAGAACCTACGAGCAGTACTTC. The whole variable domain, remainder taken from reference TRBV7-2 and TRBJ2-7, is GAGVSQSPSNKVTEKGKDVELRCDPISGHTALYWYRQSLGQGLEFLIYFQGNSAPDKSGLPSDRFSAERTGGSVSTLTIQRTQQEDSAVYLCASSLDGRTYEQYFGPGTRLTVT.

The chain couples TRBV6-1 to TRBJ1-6; no firm D call. The CDR3 extends over 15 amino acids. Germline CDR1 is MNHNS and CDR2 is SASEGT. The V gene lost 1 base and the J gene lost 5 bases, with 9 bases spanning the gap. The CDR3 loop reads CASSEGQAHNSPLHF. The CDR3 DNA sequence: TGTGCCAGCAGTGAAGGACAAGCACATAATTCACCCCTCCACTTT.

The sample holds a few counts of this clone. The chain joins TRBV28 to TRBJ2-7; 8 positions match TRBD1. The CDR3 consists of 15 residues. J gave up 4 bases and V 6 bases, and 11 bases lay outside the gene matches. Germline V lookup: CDR1 MDHEN, CDR2 SYDVKM. CDR3 nucleotides: TGTGCCAGCAGCCGCCCGGGACAGGCATCTTACGAGCAGTACTTC. This translates into CASSRPGQASYEQYF.

J is TRBJ1-2 and V is TRBV2; D is perhaps TRBD1 (5 bases). Germline V gene lookup returns CDR1 SNHLY and CDR2 FYNNEI. CDR3 size: 13 residues. V was shortened by 4 bases and J by 2 bases, with 8 bases between the two germline ends. CDR3 sequence reads: CASSVAGNYGYTF. The CDR3 nucleotides are TGTGCCAGCAGTGTTGCAGGGAACTATGGCTACACCTTC.

V is TRBV15 and J is TRBJ2-1, with a tentative D call TRBD2 (6 bases). The length of the CDR3 is 15 residues. Trimming pared 2 bases from V and 6 bases from J, leaving 14 bases between. CDR1 is LNHNV, CDR2 YYDKDF, per germline (reference sequence). This CDR3 is CATSRKVGRGNEQFF. The CDR3 DNA is TGTGCCACCAGCAGAAAAGTAGGGCGGGGCAATGAGCAGTTCTTC. The full variable domain, with the rest looked up from reference TRBV15 and TRBJ2-1, is DAMVIQNPRYQVTQFGKPVTLSCSQTLNHNVMYWYQQKSSQAPKLLFHYYDKDFNNEADTPDNFQSRRPNTSFCFLDIRSPGLGDTAMYLCATSRKVGRGNEQFFGPGTRLTVL.

The count of this clone is one. The V gene is TRBV6-5, the J gene TRBJ1-1; tentative D call: TRBD1 (5 bases). V lost 0 bases, J lost 1 base, and 9 bases lay in between. CDR1 is MNHEY and CDR2 is SVGAGI in the germline V gene. The CDR3 is 15 residues long. As DNA, the CDR3 is TGTGCCAGCAGTTACTCGGGGCGAACGAACACTGAAGCTTTCTTT. Protein product: CASSYSGRTNTEAFF.

The chain joins TRBV25-1 to TRBJ1-5; D is ambiguous. The CDR3 is 14 amino acids. V lost 3 bases, J lost 9 bases, and 15 bases lay in between. CDR1 is MGHDK and CDR2 is SYGVNS in the germline V gene. For the CDR3, the DNA is TGTGCCAGCAGTGACGGGGAGGGTTTTATGCCCCAGCATTTT. Residues: CASSDGEGFMPQHF.

In nucleotides, the CDR3 is TGTGCCAGCAGTTACTCCTTGGGCAACTACGAGCAGTACTTC. Amino acids: CASSYSLGNYEQYF. The chain couples TRBV6-5 to TRBJ2-7; D unclear. The germline CDR1 and CDR2 sequences are MNHEY and SVGAGI. The ends were cut back, 0 bases at V and 3 bases at J, with 9 bases in the middle. The length of the CDR3 is 14 residues.

The V gene is TRBV28, the J gene TRBJ2-3; maybe TRBD2 (5 bases). The CDR3 contains 14 residues. The V end lost 3 bases, the J end lost 5 bases, and 12 bases lay between the germline ends. Germline loops: CDR1 MDHEN, CDR2 SYDVKM. The chain's CDR3 is CASSFGGPQDTQYF. For the CDR3, the DNA is TGTGCCAGCAGTTTCGGAGGACCCCAAGATACGCAGTATTTT.

Notes on this clone: This CDR3 is also generated by other DNA sequences in the sample. The V gene is TRBV7-8, the J gene TRBJ1-1; the D is unclear. The CDR3 consists of 14 residues. Trimming left V 1 base short and J 1 base short, with 7 bases between. Germline loops: CDR1 SGHVS, CDR2 FQNEAQ. Here the CDR3 reads CASSLVGGNTEAFF. The CDR3 DNA reads as TGTGCCAGCAGCTTAGTCGGCGGGAACACTGAAGCTTTCTTT. Full variable domain (rest looked up from reference TRBV7-8 and TRBJ1-1): GAGVSQSPRYKVAKRGQDVALRCDPISGHVSLFWYQQALGQGPEFLTYFQNEAQLDKSGLPSDRFFAERPEGSVSTLKIQRTQQEDSAVYLCASSLVGGNTEAFFGQGTRLTVV.

This chain links TRBV5-8 with TRBJ1-1, with a weak D call TRBD1 (6 bases). Trimming shortened V by 2 bases and J by 1 base, and 15 bases separated the two germline ends. This CDR3 spans 16 amino acids. The V gene's germline CDR1 is SGHTS and CDR2 YDEGEE. The CDR3 loop reads CASSFGPRGANTEAFF. The DNA for the CDR3 is TGTGCCAGCAGCTTCGGGCCTCGGGGGGCGAACACTGAAGCTTTCTTT.

V and J are TRBV9 and TRBJ2-2, with TRBD1 matching over 9 bases. V was clipped by 4 bases and J by 4 bases; unmatched bases: 8. The CDR3 runs 16 residues. Germline V gene lookup returns CDR1 SGDLS and CDR2 YYNGEE. CDR3 coding DNA: TGTGCCAGCAGCCGTTCACAGGGGGCGGTCACCGGGGAGCTGTTTTTT. Amino acid sequence: CASSRSQGAVTGELFF.

The V and J genes are TRBV28 and TRBJ1-5, with 10 bases fitting TRBD1. With V trimmed by 5 bases and J by 6 bases, 10 bases remained unmatched. The CDR3 totals 16 residues. CDR1 and CDR2 from the germline V gene are MDHEN and SYDVKM. This CDR3 is CASSRRQGASGQPQHF. CDR3 in DNA: TGTGCCAGCAGTCGGCGACAGGGGGCGAGTGGTCAGCCCCAGCATTTT.

The chain recombines TRBV28 with TRBJ1-5; 9 nucleotides match TRBD1. The CDR3 totals 14 residues. CDR1 is MDHEN, CDR2 SYDVKM, per germline. J lost 7 bases, V lost 6 bases, and 7 bases had no gene match. The DNA for the CDR3 is TGTGCCAGCAGCCGAAACAGGGGGCAACAGCCCCAGCATTTT. Its translation is CASSRNRGQQPQHF.

The chain uses TRBV11-2 and TRBJ1-4; no firm D call. The CDR3 covers 12 residues. V shed 5 bases and J shed 8 bases, with 9 bases lying between them. Germline assignment: CDR1 SGHAT and CDR2 FQNNGV. The CDR3 here is CASSLGREKLFF. Written as DNA, the CDR3 is TGTGCCAGCAGCCTAGGGAGGGAAAAACTGTTTTTT. The variable domain in full, completed from reference TRBV11-2 and TRBJ1-4, reads EAGVAQSPRYKIIEKRQSVAFWCNPISGHATLYWYQQILGQGPKLLIQFQNNGVVDDSQLPKDRFSAERLKGVDSTLKIQPAKLEDSAVYLCASSLGREKLFFGSGTQLSVL.

CDR3 DNA sequence: TGTGCCAGCAGCTTAGGACTACTGGGTGGAAACACCATATATTTT. Protein: CASSLGLLGGNTIYF. The chain employs TRBV11-2 and TRBJ1-3; the D is unclear. Trimming stripped 1 base from V and 3 bases from J, with 10 bases between. The CDR3 length is 15 residues. Germline CDR1 SGHAT, CDR2 FQNNGV.

The CDR3 DNA is TGTGCCAGCAGGTCAGGGACTAGCGGTAACTCCTACGAGCAGTACTTC. It specifies CASRSGTSGNSYEQYF. This chain joins TRBV7-8 and TRBJ2-7, with 11 positions matching TRBD2. The junction had 7 bases not matched to a gene; V was cut back by 6 bases and J by 0 bases. The length of the CDR3 is 16 residues. Germline V CDR1 and CDR2: SGHVS, FQNEAQ.